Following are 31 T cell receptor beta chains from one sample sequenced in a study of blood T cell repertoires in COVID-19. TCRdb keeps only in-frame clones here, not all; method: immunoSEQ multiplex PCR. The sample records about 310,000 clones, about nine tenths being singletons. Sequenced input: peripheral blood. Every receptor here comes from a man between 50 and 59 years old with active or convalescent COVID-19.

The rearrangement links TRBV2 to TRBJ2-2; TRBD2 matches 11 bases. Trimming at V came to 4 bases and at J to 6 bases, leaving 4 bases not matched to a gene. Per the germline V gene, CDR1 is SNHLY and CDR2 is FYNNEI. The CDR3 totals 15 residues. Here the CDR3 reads CASSVASGRSGELFF. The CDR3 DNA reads TGTGCCAGCAGTGTGGCTAGCGGGAGGTCCGGGGAGCTGTTTTTT.

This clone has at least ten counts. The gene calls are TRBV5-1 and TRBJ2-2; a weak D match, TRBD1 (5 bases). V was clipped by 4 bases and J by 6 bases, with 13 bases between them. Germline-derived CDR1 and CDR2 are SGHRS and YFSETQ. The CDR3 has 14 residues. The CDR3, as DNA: TGCGCCAGCAGCACCCAGGGTCTGCCCGGGGAGCTGTTTTTT. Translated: CASSTQGLPGELFF. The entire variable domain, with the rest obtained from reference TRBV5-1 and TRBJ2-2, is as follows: KAGVTQTPRYLIKTRGQQVTLSCSPISGHRSVSWYQQTPGQGLQFLFEYFSETQRNKGNFPGRFSGRQFSNSRSEMNVSTLELGDSALYLCASSTQGLPGELFFGEGSRLTVL.

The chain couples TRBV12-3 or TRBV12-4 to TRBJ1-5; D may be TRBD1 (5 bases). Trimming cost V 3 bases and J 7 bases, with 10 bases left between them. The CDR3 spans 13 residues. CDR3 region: CASSFGGGQPQHF. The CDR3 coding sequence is TGTGCCAGCAGTTTCGGCGGGGGACAGCCCCAGCATTTT.

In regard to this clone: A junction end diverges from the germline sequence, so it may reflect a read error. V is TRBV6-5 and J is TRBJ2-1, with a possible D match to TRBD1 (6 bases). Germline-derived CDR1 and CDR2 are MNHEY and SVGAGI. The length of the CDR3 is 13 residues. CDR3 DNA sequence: TGTGCCAGCAAGCTAACAGGGTACAGTGAGCAGTTCTTC. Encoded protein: CASKLTGYSEQFF.

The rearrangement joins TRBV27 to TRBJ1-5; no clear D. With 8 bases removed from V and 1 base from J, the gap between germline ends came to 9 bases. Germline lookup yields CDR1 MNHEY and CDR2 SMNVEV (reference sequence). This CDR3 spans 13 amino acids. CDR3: CASRGLSNQPQHF. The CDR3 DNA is TGTGCCAGCCGAGGGTTAAGCAATCAGCCCCAGCATTTT.

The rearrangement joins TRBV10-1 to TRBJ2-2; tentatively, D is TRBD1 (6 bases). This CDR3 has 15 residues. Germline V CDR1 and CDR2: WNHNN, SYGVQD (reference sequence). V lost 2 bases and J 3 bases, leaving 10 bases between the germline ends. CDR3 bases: TGCGCCAGCAGTGAGCACAGGGCCTACACCGGGGAGCTGTTTTTT. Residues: CASSEHRAYTGELFF.

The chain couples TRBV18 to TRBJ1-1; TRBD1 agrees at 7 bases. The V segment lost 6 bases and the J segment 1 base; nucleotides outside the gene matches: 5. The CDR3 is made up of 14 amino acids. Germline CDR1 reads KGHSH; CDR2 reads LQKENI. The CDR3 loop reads CASSEGAGNTEAFF. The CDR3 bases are TGTGCCAGCTCTGAGGGGGCAGGGAACACTGAAGCTTTCTTT.

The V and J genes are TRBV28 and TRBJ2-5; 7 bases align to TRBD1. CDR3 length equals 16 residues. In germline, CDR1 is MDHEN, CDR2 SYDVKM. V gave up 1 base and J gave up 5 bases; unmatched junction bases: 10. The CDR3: CASSLFGQGVGETQYF. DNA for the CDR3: TGTGCCAGCAGTTTATTTGGGCAGGGGGTCGGGGAGACCCAGTACTTC.

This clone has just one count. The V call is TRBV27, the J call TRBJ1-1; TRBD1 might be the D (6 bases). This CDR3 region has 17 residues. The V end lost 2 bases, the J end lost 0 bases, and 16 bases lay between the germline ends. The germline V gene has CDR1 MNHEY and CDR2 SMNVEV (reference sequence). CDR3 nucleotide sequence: TGTGCCAGCAGTTTAGGCCCAGGGGTACCCATGAACACTGAAGCTTTCTTT. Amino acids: CASSLGPGVPMNTEAFF.

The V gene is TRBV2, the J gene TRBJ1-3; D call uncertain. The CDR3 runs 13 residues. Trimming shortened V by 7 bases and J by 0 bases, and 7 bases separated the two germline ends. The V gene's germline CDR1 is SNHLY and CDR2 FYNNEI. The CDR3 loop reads CASTDISGNTIYF. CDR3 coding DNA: TGTGCCAGCACAGATATCTCTGGAAACACCATATATTTT.

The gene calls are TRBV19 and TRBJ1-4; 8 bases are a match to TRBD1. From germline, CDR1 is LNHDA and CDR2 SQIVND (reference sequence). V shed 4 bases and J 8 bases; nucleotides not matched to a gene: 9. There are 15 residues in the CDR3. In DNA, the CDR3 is TGTGCCAGTAGTAAGACAGGGGCGACCGGAGAAAAACTGTTTTTT. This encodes CASSKTGATGEKLFF. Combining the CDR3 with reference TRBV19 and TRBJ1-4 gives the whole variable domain DGGITQSPKYLFRKEGQNVTLSCEQNLNHDAMYWYRQDPGQGLRLIYYSQIVNDFQKGDIAEGYSVSREKKESFPLTVTSAQKNPTAFYLCASSKTGATGEKLFFGSGTQLSVL.

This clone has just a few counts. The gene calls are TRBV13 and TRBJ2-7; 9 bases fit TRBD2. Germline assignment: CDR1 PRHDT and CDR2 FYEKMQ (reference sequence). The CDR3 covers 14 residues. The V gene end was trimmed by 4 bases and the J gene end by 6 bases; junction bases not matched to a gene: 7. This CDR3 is CASSYSGGALEQYF. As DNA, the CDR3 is TGTGCCAGCAGCTATAGCGGGGGAGCGCTCGAGCAGTACTTC.

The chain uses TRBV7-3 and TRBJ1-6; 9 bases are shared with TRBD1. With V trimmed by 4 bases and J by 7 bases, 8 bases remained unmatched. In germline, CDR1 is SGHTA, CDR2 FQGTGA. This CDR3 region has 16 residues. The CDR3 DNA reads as TGTGCCAGCAGCTACAGGGGGCGGGGAGAAAATTCACCCCTCCACTTT. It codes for CASSYRGRGENSPLHF.

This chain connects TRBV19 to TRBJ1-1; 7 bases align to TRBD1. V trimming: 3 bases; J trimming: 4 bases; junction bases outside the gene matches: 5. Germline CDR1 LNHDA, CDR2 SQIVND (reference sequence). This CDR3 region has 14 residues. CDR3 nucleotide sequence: TGTGCCAGTAGTATTAGACAGGGCGGCACTGAAGCTTTCTTT. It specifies CASSIRQGGTEAFF.

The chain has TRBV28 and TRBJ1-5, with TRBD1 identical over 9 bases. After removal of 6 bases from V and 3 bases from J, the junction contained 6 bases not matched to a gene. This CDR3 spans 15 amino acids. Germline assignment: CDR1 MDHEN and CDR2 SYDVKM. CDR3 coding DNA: TGTGCCAGCAGCTGGACAGGGGATTACAATCAGCCCCAGCATTTT. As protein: CASSWTGDYNQPQHF.

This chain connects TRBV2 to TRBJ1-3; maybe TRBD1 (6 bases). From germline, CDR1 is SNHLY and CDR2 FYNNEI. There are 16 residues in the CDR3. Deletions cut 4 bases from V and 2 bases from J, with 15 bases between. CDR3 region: CASSVDQGNTGNTIYF. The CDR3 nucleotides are TGTGCCAGCAGTGTGGATCAGGGGAACACTGGAAACACCATATATTTT.

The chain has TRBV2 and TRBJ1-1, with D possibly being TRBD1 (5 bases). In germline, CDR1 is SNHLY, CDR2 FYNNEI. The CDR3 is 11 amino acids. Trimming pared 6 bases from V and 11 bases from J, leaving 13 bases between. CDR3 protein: CASRTAAEAFF. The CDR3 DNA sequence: TGTGCCAGCAGGACAGCCGCCGAGGCTTTCTTT.

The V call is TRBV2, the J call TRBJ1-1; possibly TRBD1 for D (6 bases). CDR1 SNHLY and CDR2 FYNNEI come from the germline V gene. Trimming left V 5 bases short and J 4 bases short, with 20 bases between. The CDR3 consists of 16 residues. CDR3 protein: CASSHPRGRGGTEAFF. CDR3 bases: TGTGCCAGCAGTCACCCCAGGGGACGTGGAGGCACTGAAGCTTTCTTT.

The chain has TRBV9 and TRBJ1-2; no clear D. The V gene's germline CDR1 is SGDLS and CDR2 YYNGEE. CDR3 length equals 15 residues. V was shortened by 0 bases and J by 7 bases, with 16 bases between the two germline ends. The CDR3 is CASSVEGMRAGGYTF. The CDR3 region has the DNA TGTGCCAGCAGCGTAGAAGGTATGAGGGCTGGTGGCTACACCTTC.

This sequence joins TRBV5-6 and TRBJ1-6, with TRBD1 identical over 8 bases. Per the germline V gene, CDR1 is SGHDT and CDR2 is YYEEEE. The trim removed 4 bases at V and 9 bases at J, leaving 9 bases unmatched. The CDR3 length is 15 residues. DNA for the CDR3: TGTGCCAGCAGCGCGCTGGACAGGGCTGGTTCACCCCTCCACTTT. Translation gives CASSALDRAGSPLHF.

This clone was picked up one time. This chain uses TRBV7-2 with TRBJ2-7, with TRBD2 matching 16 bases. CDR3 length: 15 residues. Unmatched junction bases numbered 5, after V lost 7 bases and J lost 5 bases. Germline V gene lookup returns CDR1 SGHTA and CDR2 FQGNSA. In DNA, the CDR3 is TGTGCCAGCACGGGACTAGCGGGGGGGCCGGACGAGCAGTACTTC. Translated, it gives CASTGLAGGPDEQYF.

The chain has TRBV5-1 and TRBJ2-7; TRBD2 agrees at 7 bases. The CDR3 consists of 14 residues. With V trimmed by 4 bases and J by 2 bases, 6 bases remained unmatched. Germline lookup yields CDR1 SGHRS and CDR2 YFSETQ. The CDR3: CASSQRDATYEQYF. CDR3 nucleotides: TGCGCCAGCAGCCAGCGGGACGCAACCTACGAGCAGTACTTC.

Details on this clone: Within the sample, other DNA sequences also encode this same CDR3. CDR3 protein: CASSLAGNQPQHF. The CDR3 region has the DNA TGCGCCAGCAGCTTGGCCGGGAATCAGCCCCAGCATTTT. The chain is built from TRBV5-1 and TRBJ1-5; D gene unclear. This CDR3 spans 13 amino acids. The ends were cut back, 0 bases at V and 4 bases at J, with 5 bases in the middle. CDR1 is SGHRS, CDR2 YFSETQ, per germline.

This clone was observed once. The CDR3 loop is CASSLPPSGGAHGELFF. As DNA, the CDR3 is TGTGCCAGCAGCTTACCTCCCAGCGGGGGGGCCCACGGGGAGCTGTTTTTT. The genes are TRBV7-8 and TRBJ2-2; TRBD2 agrees at 10 bases. Germline loops: CDR1 SGHVS, CDR2 FQNEAQ. J was trimmed by 7 bases and V by 2 bases; bases with no gene match: 10. CDR3 length: 17 amino acids.

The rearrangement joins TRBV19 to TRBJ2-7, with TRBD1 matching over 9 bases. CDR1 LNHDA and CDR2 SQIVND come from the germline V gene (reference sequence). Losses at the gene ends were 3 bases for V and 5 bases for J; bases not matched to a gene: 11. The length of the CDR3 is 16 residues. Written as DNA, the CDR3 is TGTGCCAGTAGTATTTTACCGGGACAGGGTCCCCACGAGCAGTACTTC. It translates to CASSILPGQGPHEQYF.

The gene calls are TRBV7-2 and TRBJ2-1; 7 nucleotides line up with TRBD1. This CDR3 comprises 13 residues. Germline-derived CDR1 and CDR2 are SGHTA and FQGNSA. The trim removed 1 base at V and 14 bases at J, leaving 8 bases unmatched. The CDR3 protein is CASSLGGTEVKFF. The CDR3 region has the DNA TGTGCCAGCAGCTTAGGGGGGACAGAAGTAAAGTTCTTC.

The CDR3 spells CASSLSGLAYGETQYF. The CDR3 DNA is TGTGCCAGCAGCTTATCCGGACTAGCGTATGGGGAGACCCAGTACTTC. The V gene is TRBV7-2, the J gene TRBJ2-5; 9 bases are shared with TRBD2. There are 16 residues in the CDR3. Germline V gene lookup returns CDR1 SGHTA and CDR2 FQGNSA. After removal of 2 bases from V and 5 bases from J, the junction contained 9 bases not matched to a gene.

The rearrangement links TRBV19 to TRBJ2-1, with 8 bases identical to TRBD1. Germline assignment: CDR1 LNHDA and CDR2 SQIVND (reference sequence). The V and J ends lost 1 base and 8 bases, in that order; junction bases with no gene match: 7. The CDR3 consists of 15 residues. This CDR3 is CASSIVAQGADEQFF. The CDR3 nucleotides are TGTGCCAGTAGTATAGTGGCCCAGGGGGCGGATGAGCAGTTCTTC.

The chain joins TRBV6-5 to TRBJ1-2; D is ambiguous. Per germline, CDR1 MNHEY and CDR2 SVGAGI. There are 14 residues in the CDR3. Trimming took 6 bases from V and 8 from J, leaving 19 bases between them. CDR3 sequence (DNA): TGTGCCAGCAGCCAACGCACAGCGGTCGACGGCTACACCTTC. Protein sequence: CASSQRTAVDGYTF.

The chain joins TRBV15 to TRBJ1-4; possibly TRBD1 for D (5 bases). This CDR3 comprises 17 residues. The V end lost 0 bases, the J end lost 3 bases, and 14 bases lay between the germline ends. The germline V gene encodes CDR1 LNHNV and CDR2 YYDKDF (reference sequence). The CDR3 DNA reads TGTGCCACCAGCAGAGAAAAGGGCCTCAGGGCTAATGAAAAACTGTTTTTT. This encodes CATSREKGLRANEKLFF.

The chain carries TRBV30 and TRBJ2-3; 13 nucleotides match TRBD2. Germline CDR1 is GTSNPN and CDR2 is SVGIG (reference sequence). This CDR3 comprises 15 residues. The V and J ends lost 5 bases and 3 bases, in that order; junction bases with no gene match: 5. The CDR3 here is CAWGRLAGGTDTQYF. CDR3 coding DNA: TGTGCCTGGGGAAGACTAGCGGGAGGTACAGATACGCAGTATTTT.